This entry lists 25 T cell receptor beta chains sequenced from one sample in a study of cytomegalovirus exposure and HLA in healthy donors. The PCR employed 60 Vbeta primers together with 13 Jbeta primers. Assay used: immunoSEQ multiplex PCR; TCRdb lists only in-frame clones, some missing. This table holds roughly 80,000 clones, about three quarters found once. What was sequenced was PBMCs. Receptor source: a male donor in good health and CMV-seronegative.

The rearrangement joins TRBV19 to TRBJ1-2; TRBD1 matches at 7 bases. Trimming cost V 4 bases and J 8 bases; bases outside gene matches: 10. The CDR3 is made up of 14 amino acids. Germline V gene data show CDR1 as LNHDA and CDR2 as SQIVND (reference sequence). This CDR3 reads CASSTRQGPGGYTF. DNA of the CDR3: TGTGCCAGTAGTACCCGACAGGGTCCCGGCGGCTACACCTTC.

This clone was detected a few times. V is TRBV7-6 and J is TRBJ2-1; TRBD2 aligns across 11 bases. The CDR3 sequence is 14 residues long. Trimming took 1 base from V and 14 from J; bases not matched to a gene: 7. Germline V gives CDR1 SGHVS, CDR2 FNYEAQ. CDR3 nucleotide sequence: TGTGCCAGCAGCTTAGATACTAGCGGGAGTTTTAAGTTCTTC. The encoded protein is CASSLDTSGSFKFF.

The chain has TRBV6-5 and TRBJ1-1; 7 nucleotides agree with TRBD1. With V trimmed by 2 bases and J by 7 bases, 4 bases remained unmatched. Germline V gives CDR1 MNHEY, CDR2 SVGAGI. The CDR3 length is 13 residues. The DNA for the CDR3 is TGTGCCAGCAGTTACCGGGACAGATGTGAAGCTTTCTTT. Encoded protein: CASSYRDRCEAFF.

Note on this clone: The junction departs from the called germline gene at one end, perhaps through a read error. The chain recombines TRBV29-1 with TRBJ1-2; no firm D call. This CDR3 region has 11 residues. The germline CDR1 and CDR2 sequences are SQVTM and ANQGSEA. The CDR3 loop is CSVVGQGGYPF. As DNA, the CDR3 is TGCAGCGTTGTCGGTCAAGGAGGCTACCCCTTC.

The gene calls are TRBV5-1 and TRBJ1-1; D unclear. Trimming shortened V by 1 base and J by 7 bases, and 17 bases separated the two germline ends. The germline CDR1 and CDR2 sequences are SGHRS and YFSETQ. This CDR3 has 15 residues. This CDR3 is CASSLLAGSASEAFF. The CDR3, as DNA: TGCGCCAGCAGCTTGTTAGCCGGGTCGGCAAGTGAAGCTTTCTTT.

This clone appeared once. V and J are TRBV7-3 and TRBJ1-2; 9 bases fit TRBD1. The germline gives CDR1 SGHTA, CDR2 FQGTGA. V lost 4 bases, J lost 10 bases, and 13 bases stayed unmatched. This CDR3 has 15 amino acids. The CDR3 coding sequence is TGTGCCAGCAGCTCAGACCCCGGGACAGGGTCTAACTACACCTTC. Translating it yields CASSSDPGTGSNYTF.

The rearrangement joins TRBV25-1 to TRBJ1-4, with 7 bases lining up with TRBD1. V lost 4 bases, J lost 5 bases, and 4 bases stayed unmatched. Germline V gene sequence: CDR1 MGHDK, CDR2 SYGVNS. The CDR3 totals 14 residues. The chain's CDR3 is CASSGDRENEKLFF. For the CDR3, the DNA is TGTGCCAGCAGTGGGGACAGAGAAAATGAAAAACTGTTTTTT.

This clone turned up a few times. J is TRBJ2-5 and V is TRBV7-7, with 11 nucleotides matching TRBD2. V lost 2 bases to trimming and J lost 5 bases; unmatched junction nucleotides: 13. The CDR3 length is 18 residues. CDR1 is SSHAT and CDR2 is FNYEAQ in the germline V gene (reference sequence). The CDR3 DNA sequence: TGTGCCAGCAGCTTACGGCTAGCGGGGGGCCTTGGTTTGGAGACCCAGTACTTC. This translates into CASSLRLAGGLGLETQYF.

This clone has just a few counts. The chain recombines TRBV9 with TRBJ1-2, with D tentatively TRBD1 (5 bases). In germline, CDR1 is SGDLS, CDR2 YYNGEE. The length of the CDR3 is 15 residues. Trimming took off 1 base at V and 8 bases at J, with 18 bases between the two ends. CDR3 sequence reads: CASSVPDGTGRGYTF. The CDR3 bases are TGTGCCAGCAGCGTACCCGATGGGACTGGTCGCGGCTACACCTTC.

J is TRBJ2-2 and V is TRBV4-1; TRBD1 agrees at 8 bases. The CDR3 runs 15 residues. CDR1 and CDR2 (germline): MGHRA, YSYEKL. With 3 bases clipped from V and 5 bases from J, the junction kept 5 bases outside the gene matches. This CDR3 reads CASSQQRQGTGELFF. In nucleotides, the CDR3 is TGCGCCAGCAGCCAGCAACGACAGGGGACCGGGGAGCTGTTTTTT.

About this clone: The sample holds other DNA sequences that translate to the same CDR3. The chain carries TRBV6-6 and TRBJ1-1, with D possibly matching TRBD1 (5 bases). This CDR3 region has 13 residues. The germline V gene encodes CDR1 MNHNY and CDR2 SVGAGI (reference sequence). Trimming cost V 0 bases and J 12 bases, with 14 bases left between them. DNA of the CDR3: TGTGCCAGCAGTTACTCGAGTCAGGGCTCAACTTTCTTT. This codes for CASSYSSQGSTFF.

As concerns this clone: Other DNA variants within this sample encode the same CDR3. This sequence joins TRBV2 and TRBJ2-1; D might be TRBD1 (5 bases). The CDR3 sequence is 14 residues long. Per the germline V gene, CDR1 is SNHLY and CDR2 is FYNNEI. Between the trimmed V and J ends, which lost 3 bases and 1 base, there was a span of 7 bases. The CDR3 sequence is CASSEQGSYNEQFF. The CDR3 DNA reads TGTGCCAGCAGTGAGCAGGGATCCTACAATGAGCAGTTCTTC.

CDR3: CASDSGGFNEQFF. The CDR3 nucleotides read TGTGCCAGCGACTCGGGGGGGTTCAATGAGCAGTTCTTC. The chain recombines TRBV2 with TRBJ2-1, with 8 bases identical to TRBD2. The germline CDR1 and CDR2 sequences are SNHLY and FYNNEI. The CDR3 loop spans 13 amino acids. V shed 8 bases and J 6 bases; nucleotides not matched to a gene: 6.

The genes are TRBV5-1 and TRBJ1-1, with D perhaps matching TRBD1 (6 bases). V lost 2 bases and J lost 3, with 17 bases in between. There are 16 residues in the CDR3. Germline V gives CDR1 SGHRS, CDR2 YFSETQ. CDR3 DNA sequence: TGCGCCAGCAGCTTCGGACAGAAAGACATGGACACTGAAGCTTTCTTT. Its protein is CASSFGQKDMDTEAFF.

The chain uses TRBV18 and TRBJ2-1; 10 bases map to TRBD2. The CDR3 length is 17 residues. V shed 3 bases and J 6 bases; nucleotides not matched to a gene: 11. Germline-derived CDR1 and CDR2 are KGHSH and LQKENI. The CDR3: CASSPLILAGTVNEQFF. The CDR3 bases are TGTGCCAGCTCACCTCTGATACTAGCGGGGACGGTCAATGAGCAGTTCTTC.

This chain connects TRBV5-6 to TRBJ2-5, with TRBD2 matching over 9 bases. Near its end, the DNA agrees better with TRBJ2-7, so the J call may be wrong. Germline CDR1 reads SGHDT; CDR2 reads YYEEEE. This CDR3 is 15 amino acids long. The DNA for the CDR3 is TGTGCCAGCAGCTTGATAGCGGGGGACTCCTACGAGCAGTACTTC. Translating gives CASSLIAGDSYEQYF.

The chain couples TRBV25-1 to TRBJ2-3; perhaps TRBD1 as D (6 bases). The CDR3 is 16 amino acids. Germline V gives CDR1 MGHDK, CDR2 SYGVNS. V was clipped by 2 bases and J by 0 bases, with 12 bases between them. The CDR3 DNA sequence: TGTGCCAGCAGTGAAACAGGGAGTCCTAGCACAGATACGCAGTATTTT. Its protein is CASSETGSPSTDTQYF.

CDR3 sequence reads: CASSHLPGQGTYEQYF. The CDR3 coding sequence is TGCGCCAGCAGCCACCTTCCGGGACAGGGGACTTACGAGCAGTACTTC. This chain connects TRBV4-3 to TRBJ2-7; 10 bases are a match to TRBD1. Germline loops: CDR1 LGHNA, CDR2 YSLEER. The CDR3 covers 16 residues. With V trimmed by 3 bases and J by 4 bases, 9 bases remained unmatched.

The chain recombines TRBV13 with TRBJ2-5, with 7 nucleotides matching TRBD1. The assigned J gene may be wrong: the sequence end matches TRBJ2-7 better. The CDR3 is 15 amino acids. In germline, CDR1 is PRHDT, CDR2 FYEKMQ (reference sequence). CDR3 protein: CASSSLQGVFDEQYF. CDR3 bases: TGTGCCAGCAGCTCGCTTCAGGGGGTTTTCGACGAGCAGTACTTC.

This sequence joins TRBV27 and TRBJ1-1; D is unresolved. The CDR3 totals 13 residues. The germline CDR1 and CDR2 sequences are MNHEY and SMNVEV (reference sequence). V lost 2 bases, J lost 1 base, and 5 bases lay in between. The CDR3 region is CASSLTANTEAFF. In DNA, the CDR3 is TGTGCCAGCAGTTTAACAGCGAACACTGAAGCTTTCTTT.

The gene calls are TRBV9 and TRBJ1-3; 8 bases are shared with TRBD1. V shed 0 bases, J shed 3 bases, and the junction held 5 bases outside the gene matches. The CDR3 is 16 residues long. Germline V gene sequence: CDR1 SGDLS, CDR2 YYNGEE. The CDR3 spells CASSVASGGGGNTIYF. In nucleotides, the CDR3 is TGTGCCAGCAGCGTAGCTTCAGGGGGCGGTGGAAACACCATATATTTT.

This rearrangement joins TRBV7-2 to TRBJ1-2; 10 bases line up with TRBD1. The CDR3 sequence is 15 residues long. The V segment lost 2 bases and the J segment 9 bases; nucleotides outside the gene matches: 9. CDR1 and CDR2 (germline): SGHTA, FQGNSA. CDR3 bases: TGTGCCAGCAGCTTATCCGGACAGGGGGGAGGTAGCTACACCTTC. Protein sequence: CASSLSGQGGGSYTF.

This clone was detected a few times. This sequence joins TRBV4-1 and TRBJ1-1; perhaps TRBD1 as D (6 bases). This CDR3 is 17 amino acids long. The germline CDR1 and CDR2 sequences are MGHRA and YSYEKL. V lost 0 bases and J 7 bases, leaving 21 bases between the germline ends. CDR3 loop: CASSQDRSRGGNREAFF. The CDR3 coding sequence is TGCGCCAGCAGCCAAGACCGCAGCAGAGGGGGAAATCGTGAAGCTTTCTTT.

This clone was counted between two and nine times. This chain uses TRBV5-1 with TRBJ2-5; the match to TRBD1 covers 7 bases. V gave up 0 bases and J gave up 0 bases; unmatched junction bases: 2. CDR3 size: 15 residues. Germline lookup yields CDR1 SGHRS and CDR2 YFSETQ. In nucleotides, the CDR3 is TGCGCCAGCAGCTTGGCAGGGACAGACCAAGAGACCCAGTACTTC. Protein product: CASSLAGTDQETQYF.

The gene calls are TRBV2 and TRBJ1-2; D might be TRBD1 (5 bases). V lost 5 bases and J 0 bases, leaving 19 bases between the germline ends. Germline-derived CDR1 and CDR2 are SNHLY and FYNNEI. This CDR3 is 17 amino acids long. CDR3: CASSTAGGGGSNYGYTF. The CDR3 nucleotides are TGTGCCAGCAGTACCGCGGGGGGTGGCGGCTCTAACTATGGCTACACCTTC.